This TCR beta chain was captured in a study of blood T cell repertoires in COVID-19 (TCRdb year 2020). A note on the overall study: Samples from collaborators originated in the United States, Italy and Spain and spanned both the acute and convalescent phases of COVID-19. A freely available public database, intended as a resource for researchers studying the immune response to SARS-CoV-2, is where the repertoires were released. The samples were drawn from two sources: the first 160 participants of the ongoing ImmuneRACE study, and 1,254 subjects contributed by 6 global collaborators. Nearly every sample came with metadata listing a de-identified subject ID, COVID-19 status, age in years and sex. HLA class I and class II types, where available, came from metadata supplied by the sample provider rather than from assay-based typing. Deeply sampled blood TCRbeta repertoires from subjects exposed to, actively infected with, or recovered from COVID-19 were included in the dataset. The prospective study material was composed of cDNA or gDNA derived from T cells, B-cell-depleted T cells, or PBMCs.

Remarks on this clone: Its antigen is not yet known. One base away there is no much larger clone; base qualities are not given.

From the cysteine through the phenylalanine, the CDR3 covers 16 amino acids. The sequence is cut down to CDR3 DNA, 48 bases in frame from base 1. V is cut back by 6 bases and J by 3 bases, with 10 bases in the junction unmatched. The germline V gene provides CDR1 MDHEN and CDR2 SYDVKM. TCRbeta CDR3 regions were amplified from genomic DNA using the immunoSEQ Assay, a bias-controlled multiplex PCR. In the original analysis: Within the assay, amplification of reference gene primers was used to estimate how many nucleated cells each sample contained. To quantify the absolute abundance of each unique TCRbeta CDR3 rearrangement, sequence reads were collapsed and filtered. Productive Simpson clonality was computed per sample as the square root of Simpson's diversity index over productive rearrangements. TCRdb limited this immuneACCESS table to in-frame rearrangements with V and J called. A share of clones is missing; checked studies link under half to unresolved V genes, and the rest is unexplained. The V and J calls and clone size were taken over from that table, and D and trimming were inferred from the DNA. The sample table shows under 250,000 clones, and around 83% are seen once. Of the sample, about 1.5% is held by the ten largest clones.

Samples from volunteer blood donors who had recovered from COVID-19 were contributed by a second Seattle source. The collaborating institutions used their own protocols to collect whole blood in K2EDTA tubes. For TCRbeta analysis, collaborators shipped samples in one of three forms: frozen whole blood, isolated PBMCs, or DNA extracted from either of those sample types. Here is what the overall study found, with its caveats: Clinical and demographic metadata were provided uncurated, with the amount varying by source and participant.

The material sequenced was peripheral blood. In this chain, TRBV28 is recombined with TRBJ1-5; 8 nucleotides in the junction match TRBD1. This clonotype originated in a woman aged 40-49 years who had recovered from COVID-19. Here the CDR3 is given as CASRRGTGGINQPQHF. The DNA is TGTGCCAGCAGACGTGGGACAGGCGGTATCAATCAGCCCCAGCATTTT.